Below, 27 T cell receptor beta chains from the same sample are listed, as sequenced in a study of PD-L1 blockade in urothelial cancer. As to time point: pretreatment peripheral blood. Clones were read by immunoSEQ multiplex PCR, and TCRdb kept only the in-frame ones, dropping some. Here the sample spans under 95,000 clones, around 84% being singletons. Sample: PBMCs, taken around atezolizumab (anti-PD-L1) treatment. Receptors were obtained from a woman aged 70 to 79 with urothelial cancer.

The chain couples TRBV11-2 to TRBJ2-1, with 8 bases identical to TRBD2. This CDR3 region has 16 residues. After removal of 3 bases from V and 8 bases from J, the junction contained 12 bases not matched to a gene. Germline-derived CDR1 and CDR2 are SGHAT and FQNNGV. CDR3 protein: CASSFTSGGAYDEQFF. The CDR3 DNA sequence: TGTGCCAGCAGCTTTACCTCCGGGGGGGCCTATGATGAGCAGTTCTTC.

The chain carries TRBV13 and TRBJ2-1; 8 bases are a match to TRBD1. Per the germline V gene, CDR1 is PRHDT and CDR2 is FYEKMQ (reference sequence). The CDR3 extends over 14 amino acids. The J segment lost 8 bases and the V segment lost 3 bases, leaving 6 bases of the junction unmatched. The CDR3 sequence: CASSLTGVNHEQFF. The CDR3 DNA follows: TGTGCCAGCAGCTTGACAGGGGTAAACCATGAGCAGTTCTTC.

The genes are TRBV6-5 and TRBJ2-7, with a possible D match to TRBD2 (6 bases). CDR3 length: 14 amino acids. Germline V gene lookup returns CDR1 MNHEY and CDR2 SVGAGI. The ends were cut back, 2 bases at V and 3 bases at J, with 11 bases in the middle. CDR3 bases: TGTGCCAGCAGTTACAGCAGCGGGTACTACGAGCAGTACTTC. Protein: CASSYSSGYYEQYF.

This sequence joins TRBV11-2 and TRBJ2-1; 7 positions agree with TRBD2. The CDR3 sequence is 13 residues long. The germline CDR1 and CDR2 sequences are SGHAT and FQNNGV. V trimming: 5 bases; J trimming: 9 bases; junction bases outside the gene matches: 7. The CDR3 DNA is TGTGCCAGCAGCGGAGGGACTACCCTTGAGCAGTTCTTC. Its protein product is CASSGGTTLEQFF.

The chain couples TRBV7-9 to TRBJ2-7; unclear D gene. This CDR3 comprises 14 residues. Germline CDR1 reads SEHNR; CDR2 reads FQNEAQ (reference sequence). V was cut by 0 bases and J by 1 base, with 7 bases left in between. The CDR3 loop is CASSLAGQSYEQYF. CDR3 DNA: TGTGCCAGCAGCTTAGCTGGGCAGTCCTACGAGCAGTACTTC. The full variable domain, its missing parts supplied by reference TRBV7-9 and TRBJ2-7, is DTGVSQNPRHKITKRGQNVTFRCDPISEHNRLYWYRQTLGQGPEFLTYFQNEAQLEKSRLLSDRFSAERPKGSFSTLEIQRTEQGDSAMYLCASSLAGQSYEQYFGPGTRLTVT.

This chain joins TRBV2 and TRBJ1-5; 7 bases agree with TRBD1. Germline assignment: CDR1 SNHLY and CDR2 FYNNEI. The V segment lost 7 bases and the J segment 5 bases; nucleotides outside the gene matches: 8. The CDR3 extends over 14 amino acids. The CDR3 DNA reads as TGTGCCAGCACTACGACAGGGAGAGATCAGCCCCAGCATTTT. Amino acids: CASTTTGRDQPQHF.

The J gene is TRBJ1-4, the V gene TRBV2; 7 bases match TRBD1. The CDR3 runs to 15 residues. Trimming at V came to 3 bases and at J to 5 bases, leaving 6 bases not matched to a gene. Germline V gene data show CDR1 as SNHLY and CDR2 as FYNNEI. The CDR3 spells CASSEATGRNEKLFF. DNA for the CDR3: TGTGCCAGCAGTGAGGCGACAGGGAGGAATGAAAAACTGTTTTTT.

DNA for the CDR3: TGTGCCAGCAGCCCCGGAGGAGGAGTTAGGAGCTATGGCTACACCTTC. Its protein is CASSPGGGVRSYGYTF. V is TRBV5-6 and J is TRBJ1-2; D is uncertain. With 4 bases removed from V and 4 bases from J, the gap between germline ends came to 20 bases. In germline, CDR1 is SGHDT, CDR2 YYEEEE. This CDR3 is built from 16 residues.

This chain joins TRBV18 and TRBJ2-5; D gene unclear. Looked up from germline, CDR1 is KGHSH and CDR2 is LQKENI. With 6 bases removed from V and 5 bases from J, the gap between germline ends came to 16 bases. The CDR3 is 14 amino acids. The CDR3 loop reads CASSREERRETQYF. DNA for the CDR3: TGTGCCAGCTCCCGTGAGGAGCGAAGGGAGACCCAGTACTTC.

This chain links TRBV27 with TRBJ2-7, with 11 bases that match TRBD1. The CDR3 has 15 amino acids. The V gene's germline CDR1 is MNHEY and CDR2 SMNVEV (reference sequence). The trim removed 5 bases at V and 6 bases at J, leaving 9 bases unmatched. CDR3 in DNA: TGTGCCAGCAGTCCACGGACAGGGGGCCTAGGCGAGCAGTACTTC. Protein product: CASSPRTGGLGEQYF.

This chain uses TRBV4-1 with TRBJ1-2, with 8 bases aligning to TRBD1. Per the germline V gene, CDR1 is MGHRA and CDR2 is YSYEKL. This CDR3 has 17 residues. J lost 8 bases, V lost 4 bases, and 18 bases had no gene match. This CDR3 is CASSRAVPGQADLGYTF. As DNA, the CDR3 is TGCGCCAGCAGCCGAGCGGTACCGGGACAGGCGGACCTGGGCTACACCTTC.

DNA for the CDR3: TGTGCCAGCAGCGTAGATGCCCGGCGGGGAGATACGCAGTATTTT. Translating it yields CASSVDARRGDTQYF. The V call is TRBV9, the J call TRBJ2-3; D is possibly TRBD2 (6 bases). Germline V lookup: CDR1 SGDLS, CDR2 YYNGEE. Trimming took 0 bases from V and 5 from J, leaving 13 bases between them. The CDR3 covers 15 residues.

V and J are TRBV28 and TRBJ1-2; 11 nucleotides align to TRBD1. The CDR3 spans 15 residues. Per the germline V gene, CDR1 is MDHEN and CDR2 is SYDVKM. Germline trimming cut 7 bases from V and 2 bases from J; bases unmatched to any gene: 6. CDR3 protein: CASTHGDRGNYGYTF. The CDR3, as DNA: TGTGCCAGCACCCACGGGGACAGGGGGAACTATGGCTACACCTTC.

This chain joins TRBV6-5 and TRBJ2-7; 8 nucleotides agree with TRBD1. The V gene's germline CDR1 is MNHEY and CDR2 SVGAGI. This CDR3 has 15 amino acids. The V gene end was trimmed by 2 bases and the J gene end by 4 bases; junction bases not matched to a gene: 7. CDR3 nucleotide sequence: TGTGCCAGCAGTTACCAGGACAGGGCCGGGTACGAGCAGTACTTC. This encodes CASSYQDRAGYEQYF.

This CDR3 is CASSFGRDSGNTIYF. The CDR3 region has the DNA TGTGCCAGCAGCTTTGGACGGGACTCTGGAAACACCATATATTTT. J is TRBJ1-3 and V is TRBV7-8, with D unclear. This CDR3 comprises 15 residues. Germline V CDR1 and CDR2: SGHVS, FQNEAQ. The V end was cut by 3 bases, the J end by 0 bases, with 9 bases between.

This clone is a singleton in its sample. J is TRBJ2-3 and V is TRBV19, with 12 bases that match TRBD2. The CDR3 is 15 amino acids. The junction had 2 bases not matched to a gene; V was cut back by 3 bases and J by 4 bases. Germline V gene data show CDR1 as LNHDA and CDR2 as SQIVND (reference sequence). CDR3 sequence reads: CASSMTSGSPDTQYF. CDR3 nucleotide sequence: TGTGCCAGTAGTATGACTAGCGGGAGCCCAGATACGCAGTATTTT.

This clone was picked up one time. V is TRBV6-5 and J is TRBJ2-1; 9 nucleotides match TRBD1. This CDR3 region has 12 residues. V was pared by 6 bases and J by 14 bases, with 8 bases of the junction left unmatched. Germline assignment: CDR1 MNHEY and CDR2 SVGAGI. CDR3 loop: CASRNYWDREFF. CDR3 nucleotide sequence: TGTGCCAGCAGGAACTATTGGGACAGGGAGTTCTTC.

This chain uses TRBV10-1 with TRBJ2-7; the D gene is possibly TRBD1 (6 bases). The length of the CDR3 is 13 residues. V was cut by 3 bases and J by 0 bases, with 6 bases left in between. From germline, CDR1 is WNHNN and CDR2 SYGVQD (reference sequence). The CDR3 sequence: CASSEGGSYEQYF. CDR3 in DNA: TGCGCCAGCAGTGAAGGGGGCTCCTACGAGCAGTACTTC.

The V gene is TRBV27, the J gene TRBJ2-1; 15 bases map to TRBD2. The CDR3 runs to 15 residues. In germline, CDR1 is MNHEY, CDR2 SMNVEV (reference sequence). Germline trimming cut 6 bases from V and 7 bases from J; bases unmatched to any gene: 4. CDR3 bases: TGTGCCAGCAGGACGGGACTAGCGGGAGGAAATGAGCAGTTCTTC. Its translation is CASRTGLAGGNEQFF.

This chain joins TRBV5-6 and TRBJ1-1; D perhaps matches TRBD1 (5 bases). The germline V gene encodes CDR1 SGHDT and CDR2 YYEEEE. V lost 7 bases, J lost 0 bases, and 13 bases lay in between. The CDR3 length is 14 residues. The CDR3 reads CASGGTVVNTEAFF. In nucleotides, the CDR3 is TGTGCCAGCGGCGGGACGGTAGTGAACACTGAAGCTTTCTTT.

V and J are TRBV4-1 and TRBJ2-5; TRBD2 agrees at 7 bases. CDR3 length: 15 residues. Germline V lookup: CDR1 MGHRA, CDR2 YSYEKL. With 1 base clipped from V and 4 bases from J, the junction kept 6 bases outside the gene matches. The CDR3 nucleotides read TGCGCCAGCAGCCAAGTGGCGGGAGCGTTAGAGACCCAGTACTTC. Protein: CASSQVAGALETQYF.

The chain couples TRBV19 to TRBJ1-1; D uncertain. The CDR3 has 15 amino acids. Germline V gene data show CDR1 as LNHDA and CDR2 as SQIVND (reference sequence). Trimming cost V 3 bases and J 2 bases, with 13 bases left between them. The CDR3 sequence: CASSMGRSTNTEAFF. The CDR3 nucleotides read TGTGCCAGTAGTATGGGGAGGAGTACAAACACTGAAGCTTTCTTT.

The chain is built from TRBV9 and TRBJ2-7; 9 nucleotides match TRBD2. Per the germline V gene, CDR1 is SGDLS and CDR2 is YYNGEE. CDR3 size: 15 residues. V lost 2 bases and J lost 5; bases outside the gene matches: 8. The CDR3, as DNA: TGTGCCAGCAGCGTGGGACTAGCTGAAGCCCACGAGCAGTACTTC. Its protein product is CASSVGLAEAHEQYF.

The CDR3 loop is CASSDDRITYEQYF. The CDR3 DNA reads as TGTGCCAGCAGCGATGACAGGATTACCTACGAGCAGTACTTC. The J gene is TRBJ2-7, the V gene TRBV2; maybe TRBD1 (6 bases). CDR1 and CDR2 (germline): SNHLY, FYNNEI. V was clipped by 6 bases and J by 2 bases, with 14 bases between them. The CDR3 length is 14 residues.

For the CDR3, the DNA is TGCGCCAGCAGCCAGATTACTAGCCCTCACTACGAGCAGTACTTC. This sequence encodes CASSQITSPHYEQYF. This sequence joins TRBV4-1 and TRBJ2-7; D perhaps matches TRBD2 (6 bases). CDR3 length: 15 residues. V was trimmed by 3 bases and J by 3 bases, leaving 15 bases between them. Per germline, CDR1 MGHRA and CDR2 YSYEKL.

The chain carries TRBV28 and TRBJ1-1, with 7 nucleotides matching TRBD1. The J segment lost 4 bases and the V segment lost 1 base, leaving 3 bases of the junction unmatched. CDR1 and CDR2 from the germline V gene are MDHEN and SYDVKM. The CDR3 spans 14 residues. The CDR3 region is CASSLSSGGTEAFF. The CDR3 coding sequence is TGTGCCAGCAGTTTATCTTCAGGGGGCACTGAAGCTTTCTTT.

This chain's CDR3 is CASSLGTQGAQSRPQYF. CDR3 DNA sequence: TGCGCCAGCAGCTTGGGCACTCAGGGGGCGCAATCCCGACCGCAGTACTTC. V gene TRBV5-1 combines with J gene TRBJ2-7; TRBD1 matches 8 bases. V was clipped by 0 bases and J by 9 bases; unmatched bases: 17. Germline loops: CDR1 SGHRS, CDR2 YFSETQ. This CDR3 spans 17 amino acids. The variable domain in full, completed from reference TRBV5-1 and TRBJ2-7, reads KAGVTQTPRYLIKTRGQQVTLSCSPISGHRSVSWYQQTPGQGLQFLFEYFSETQRNKGNFPGRFSGRQFSNSRSEMNVSTLELGDSALYLCASSLGTQGAQSRPQYFGPGTRLTVT.